This is a list of T cell receptor beta chains from one sample in a study of T cells in Graves' hyperthyroidism and ophthalmopathy. TCRdb itself ran the multiplex PCR reads through MiXCR, one entry per CDR3 protein. The sample holds approximately 640,000 distinct CDR3 sequences, roughly 17% seen once. What was sequenced was blood. The receptor source for this set is a woman aged 25 to 39 with Graves' hyperthyroidism. The CDR3 runs from the conserved cysteine through the conserved F or W. Fields, in order: J gene, clone size, V gene, D gene, CDR3 protein, CDR3 DNA. The D gene is left open where the match is weak. Only part of the rows carry a size: once, few, many, or a class if the clone is expanded.

TRBJ1-2	many	TRBV3-1	-	CASSQDRQGGGYTF	TGTGCCAGCAGCCAAGATCGGCAGGGCGGAGGCTACACCTTC
TRBJ2-1	many	TRBV7-2	TRBD2	CASSIPAGGIPNEQFF	TGTGCCAGCAGCATCCCAGCGGGAGGGATTCCCAATGAGCAGTTCTTC
TRBJ2-5	-	TRBV9	-	CASSVGLERGETQYF	TGTGCCAGCAGCGTAGGACTGGAACGGGGAGAGACCCAGTACTTC
TRBJ1-1	-	TRBV6-2/TRBV6-3	-	CASTKGGVWTEAFF	TGTGCCAGCACCAAGGGGGGTGTCTGGACTGAAGCTTTCTTT
TRBJ2-7	few	TRBV4-3	TRBD2	CASSLGLAGIANEQYF	TGCGCCAGCAGCCTGGGACTAGCGGGAATTGCTAACGAGCAGTACTTC
TRBJ2-7	many	TRBV12-5	-	CASGLSPDGISYEQYF	TGTGCTAGTGGTTTGTCCCCCGACGGGATCTCCTACGAGCAGTACTTC
TRBJ2-5	-	TRBV5-6	-	CASSLSVETQYF	TGTGCCAGCAGCTTGTCTGTAGAGACCCAGTACTTC
TRBJ2-1	many	TRBV28	TRBD2	CASSLYPVTSAEFPREQFF	TGTGCCAGCAGTTTATACCCCGTTACTAGCGCTGAGTTCCCACGGGAGCAGTTCTTC
TRBJ1-2	-	TRBV10-3	-	CAAQSGGPGRTF	TGTGCCGCCCAATCTGGGGGGCCTGGAAGGACCTTC
TRBJ2-7	many	TRBV28	TRBD2	CASSDVLAVGEQYF	TGTGCCAGCAGTGATGTTCTAGCGGTCGGCGAGCAGTACTTC
TRBJ2-3	many	TRBV27	TRBD1	CASSLSPGQGSPTQYF	TGTGCCAGCAGTTTGTCTCCGGGACAGGGAAGCCCTACGCAGTATTTT
TRBJ2-2	-	TRBV20-1	TRBD2	CSAYGTSGSMRLSGELFF	TGCAGTGCTTACGGGACTAGCGGGAGTATGCGTTTGTCCGGGGAGCTGTTTTTT
TRBJ1-1	-	TRBV30	-	CAWSVLGRTEAFF	TGTGCCTGGAGTGTACTAGGGAGGACTGAAGCTTTCTTT
TRBJ2-7	-	TRBV4-2	TRBD1	CASSQVLAGTAAYEQYF	TGTGCCAGCAGCCAAGTTTTGGCCGGGACAGCTGCCTACGAGCAGTACTTC
TRBJ2-7	few	TRBV5-1	TRBD2	CASAKRELGEQYF	TGCGCCAGCGCCAAGCGGGAGCTCGGCGAGCAGTACTTC
TRBJ2-1	-	TRBV18	TRBD1	CASSPGDRRGSYNEQFF	TGTGCCAGCTCACCGGGGGACAGGAGGGGGTCCTACAATGAGCAGTTCTTC
TRBJ2-5	few	TRBV19	-	CASSIPGNQETQYF	TGTGCCAGTAGTATTCCGGGGAATCAAGAGACCCAGTACTTC
TRBJ2-2	-	TRBV24-1	TRBD2	CATSDSECGTSGTTGELFF	TGTGCCACCAGTGATTCCGAATGCGGGACTAGCGGAACCACCGGGGAGCTGTTTTTT
TRBJ1-4	once	TRBV30	-	CAWSLQGEEKLFF	TGTGCCTGGAGTTTGCAGGGAGAGGAAAAACTGTTTTTT
TRBJ2-1	many	TRBV5-1	-	CASFGPGSDEQFF	TGCGCCAGCTTTGGCCCCGGCTCGGATGAGCAGTTCTTC
TRBJ2-1	-	TRBV25-1	-	CASSEDRRGNEQFF	TGTGCCAGCAGTGAAGACAGGAGGGGAAATGAGCAGTTCTTC
TRBJ2-1	few	TRBV20-1	-	CSARDAFTSFSYNEQFF	TGCAGTGCTAGAGATGCCTTTACGAGCTTCTCTTACAATGAGCAGTTCTTC
TRBJ1-1	-	TRBV19	-	CASSILWAGGNTEAFF	TGTGCCAGTAGTATACTCTGGGCAGGAGGGAACACTGAAGCTTTCTTT
TRBJ1-1	many	TRBV29-1	-	CSGGFGAEAFF	TGCAGTGGTGGATTCGGGGCTGAAGCTTTCTTT
TRBJ2-5	many	TRBV6-2/TRBV6-3	-	CASSYSHAWEQETQYF	TGTGCCAGCAGTTACTCCCACGCGTGGGAGCAAGAGACCCAGTACTTC
TRBJ2-5	many	TRBV12-3/TRBV12-4	TRBD1	CASSLDRVQQETQYF	TGTGCCAGCAGTCTAGACAGGGTGCAACAAGAGACCCAGTACTTC
TRBJ2-5	many	TRBV5-1	-	CASSFLSGYQETQYF	TGCGCCAGCAGCTTTCTAAGCGGCTACCAAGAGACCCAGTACTTC
TRBJ1-1	many	TRBV19	-	CASSIYTTNTEAFF	TGTGCCAGTAGTATATACACCACGAACACTGAAGCTTTCTTT
TRBJ1-6	-	TRBV27	-	CASSPHPTGSPLHF	TGTGCCAGCAGTCCCCATCCGACAGGTTCACCCCTCCACTTT
TRBJ2-3	few	TRBV7-3	TRBD2	CASSPGTSGSRDTQYF	TGTGCCAGCAGCCCCGGGACTAGCGGGAGTAGGGATACGCAGTATTTT